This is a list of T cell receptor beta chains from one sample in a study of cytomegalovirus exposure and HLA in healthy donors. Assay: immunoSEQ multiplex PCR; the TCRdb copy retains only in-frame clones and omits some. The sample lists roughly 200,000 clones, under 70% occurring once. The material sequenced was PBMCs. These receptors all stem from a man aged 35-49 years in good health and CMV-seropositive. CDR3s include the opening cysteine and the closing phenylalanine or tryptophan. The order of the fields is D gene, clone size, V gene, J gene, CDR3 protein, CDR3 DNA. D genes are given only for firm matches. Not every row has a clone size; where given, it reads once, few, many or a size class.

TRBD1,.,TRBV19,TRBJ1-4,CASSRTGDTNEKLFF,TGTGCCAGTAGTCGGACAGGGGATACTAATGAAAAACTGTTTTTT
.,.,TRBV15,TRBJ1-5,CATSRGDTGSNQPQHF,TGTGCCACCAGCAGAGGAGATACAGGGAGCAATCAGCCCCAGCATTTT
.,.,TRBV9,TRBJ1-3,CASSPQDIPSGNTIYF,TGTGCCAGCAGCCCGCAGGACATACCCTCTGGAAACACCATATATTTT
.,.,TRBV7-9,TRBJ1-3,CASSLGRQDSGNTIYF,TGTGCCAGCAGCTTGGGACGACAGGACTCTGGAAACACCATATATTTT
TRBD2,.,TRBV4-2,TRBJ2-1,CASSLSGGSYNEQFF,TGTGCCAGCAGCCTTAGCGGGGGGTCATACAATGAGCAGTTCTTC
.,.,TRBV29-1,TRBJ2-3,CSVAGGLTDTQYF,TGCAGCGTTGCCGGGGGGCTCACAGATACGCAGTATTTT
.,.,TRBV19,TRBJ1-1,CASTSRVNTEAFF,TGTGCCAGTACCTCCCGGGTGAACACTGAAGCTTTCTTT
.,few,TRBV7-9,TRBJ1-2,CASSLGTGAHYTF,TGTGCCAGCAGCTTAGGGACTGGTGCACACTACACCTTC
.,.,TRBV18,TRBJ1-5,CASSPGGGDQPQHF,TGTGCCAGCTCACCGGGAGGGGGAGATCAGCCCCAGCATTTT
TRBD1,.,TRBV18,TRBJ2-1,CASSLLGDSSYNEQFF,TGTGCCAGCTCGCTATTGGGGGACAGCTCCTACAATGAGCAGTTCTTC
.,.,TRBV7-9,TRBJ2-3,CASSLLGEGNTQYF,TGTGCCAGCAGCTTGTTAGGAGAGGGAAATACGCAGTATTTT
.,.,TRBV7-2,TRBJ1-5,CASSLGRGQPQHF,TGTGCCAGCAGCTTAGGGAGAGGCCAGCCCCAGCATTTT
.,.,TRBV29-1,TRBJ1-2,CSVERARVGYTF,TGCAGCGTTGAAAGGGCGAGGGTTGGCTACACCTTC
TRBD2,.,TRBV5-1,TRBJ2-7,CASSLGLAGGHKGEQYF,TGCGCCAGCAGCTTAGGACTAGCGGGGGGGCATAAGGGCGAGCAGTACTTC
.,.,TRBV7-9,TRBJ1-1,CASSLVGNTEAFF,TGTGCCAGCAGCTTAGTCGGGAACACTGAAGCTTTCTTT
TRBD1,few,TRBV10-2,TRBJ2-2,CATSQGPGELFF,TGCGCCACCTCACAGGGGCCCGGGGAGCTGTTTTTT
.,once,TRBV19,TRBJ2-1,CASSPRLVSSYNEQFF,TGTGCCAGTAGTCCCCGCCTGGTGAGCTCCTACAATGAGCAGTTCTTC
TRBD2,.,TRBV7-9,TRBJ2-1,CASSYSGGSYEQFF,TGTGCCAGCAGCTATAGCGGGGGGTCATATGAGCAGTTCTTC
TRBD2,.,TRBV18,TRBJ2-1,CASSTRERGPLLEQFF,TGTGCCAGCTCGACCAGGGAGCGGGGGCCCCTCCTGGAGCAGTTCTTC
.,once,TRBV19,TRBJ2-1,CASSWGDNEQFF,TGTGCCAGTAGCTGGGGGGACAATGAGCAGTTCTTC
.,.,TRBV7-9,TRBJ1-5,CASSFGTFVHQPQHF,TGTGCCAGCAGCTTCGGGACATTTGTCCATCAGCCCCAGCATTTT
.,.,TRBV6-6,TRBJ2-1,CASTSGQTHSYNEQFF,TGTGCCAGCACCTCCGGACAGACGCACTCCTACAATGAGCAGTTCTTC
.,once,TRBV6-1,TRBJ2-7,CASSEAGAPGEQYF,TGTGCCAGCAGTGAAGCAGGAGCCCCCGGCGAGCAGTACTTC
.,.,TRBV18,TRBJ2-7,CASSPGGLGLYEQYF,TGTGCCAGCTCACCAGGCGGGTTGGGCCTCTACGAGCAGTACTTC
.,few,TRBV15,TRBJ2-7,CATSSPPGHEQYF,TGTGCCACCAGCAGTCCTCCCGGTCACGAGCAGTACTTC
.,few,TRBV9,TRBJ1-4,CASSVGGVEEKLFF,TGTGCCAGCAGCGTAGGGGGGGTAGAAGAAAAACTGTTTTTT
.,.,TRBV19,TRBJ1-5,CASSVRVNDQPQHF,TGTGCCAGTAGTGTGAGGGTGAACGATCAGCCCCAGCATTTT
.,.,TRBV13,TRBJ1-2,CASSLVGPGSYGYTF,TGTGCCAGCAGCTTAGTCGGTCCAGGGTCCTATGGCTACACCTTC
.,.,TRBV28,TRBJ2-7,CASSSLGSTGIRGEQYF,TGTGCCAGCAGCTCACTGGGGTCTACAGGGATAAGGGGCGAGCAGTACTTC
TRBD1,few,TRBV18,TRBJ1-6,CASSPLTGGQFNSPLHF,TGTGCCAGCTCACCCCTTACCGGGGGACAGTTTAATTCACCCCTCCACTTT